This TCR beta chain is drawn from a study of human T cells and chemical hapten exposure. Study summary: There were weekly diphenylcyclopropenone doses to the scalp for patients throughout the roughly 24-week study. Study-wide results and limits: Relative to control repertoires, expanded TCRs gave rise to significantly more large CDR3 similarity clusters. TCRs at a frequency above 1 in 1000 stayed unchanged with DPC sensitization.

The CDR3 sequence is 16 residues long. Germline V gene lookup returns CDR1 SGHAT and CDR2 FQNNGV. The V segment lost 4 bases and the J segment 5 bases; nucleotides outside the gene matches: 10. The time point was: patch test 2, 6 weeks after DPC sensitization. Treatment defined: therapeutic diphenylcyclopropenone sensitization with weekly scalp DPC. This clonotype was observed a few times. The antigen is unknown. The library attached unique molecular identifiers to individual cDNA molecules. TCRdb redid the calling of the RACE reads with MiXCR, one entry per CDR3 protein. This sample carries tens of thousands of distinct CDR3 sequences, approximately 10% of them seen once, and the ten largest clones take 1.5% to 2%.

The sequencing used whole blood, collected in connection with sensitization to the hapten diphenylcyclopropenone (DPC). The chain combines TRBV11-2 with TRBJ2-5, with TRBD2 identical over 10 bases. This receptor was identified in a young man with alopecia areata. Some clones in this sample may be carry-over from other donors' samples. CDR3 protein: CASSSQRTSGDETQYF. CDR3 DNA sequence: TGTGCCAGCAGCTCTCAAAGGACTAGCGGTGATGAGACCCAGTACTTC.